This paragraph covers one T cell receptor (beta chain) sequence. The CDR3 contains 16 residues. Germline CDR1 SGHNT, CDR2 YYREEE (reference sequence). V lost 4 bases and J 3 bases, leaving 19 bases between the germline ends. This specimen comes from a study of blood T cell repertoires in COVID-19. Looking at the study overall: Sources were T cells, B-cell-depleted T cells, or PBMCs; the material itself was cDNA or gDNA.

Using immunoSEQ multiplex PCR, the repertoire was profiled, and TCRdb retains in-frame clones only, with some absent. The sample shows about 490,000 clones, 80% to 90% of them seen only once. The chain links TRBV5-4 to TRBJ1-2; D not certain. This receptor was obtained from a human donor in a cohort sampled during active COVID-19. The sample comprised peripheral blood. The CDR3 here is CASSGPPGEEYYGYTF. In DNA form, the CDR3 reads TGTGCCAGCAGCGGCCCCCCCGGGGAAGAATACTATGGCTACACCTTC.